The sequence of this T cell receptor beta chain was determined in a study of T cell repertoires in cytomegalovirus infection (dated by TCRdb to between 2018 and 2020). Study-level background: The HLA type of each donor mattered for the analysis, because public TCR beta signatures pointed to carriage of CMV infection along with the matching HLA type.

This clonotype was recorded at least ten times. Its antigen specificity is not known. Base qualities are not provided; no much larger clone lies one nucleotide away. Sequencing was performed on an Illumina HiSeq 1500. The public reads were quality trimmed at Q25 with fastp and then assembled into clones with MiXCR by TCRdb, keeping productive beta chains. Every entry covers one CDR3 protein and lists the most common genes and DNA from its rows. The sample data list 150,000 to 200,000 distinct CDR3 sequences, and nearly 9.5% of these were observed just once. Approximately 4.6% of the sample rests with the top ten. The CDR1 and CDR2 encoded by the germline V gene are SGHRS and YFSETQ. Trimming costs V 0 bases and J 0 bases, and their ends lie 6 bases apart. From the cysteine through the phenylalanine, the CDR3 covers 14 amino acids. Only the CDR3 part of the read is kept: 42 bases, read in frame from the first base.

Beyond this particular receptor, the publication reports: In the ex vivo response, HLA-C-restricted CMV-specific TCR beta clonotypes were dominant, and in two of eight donors the single most frequent clonotype came from this HLA-C-restricted group. In both this cohort and an independent cohort of 352 donors, the cumulative frequency of public TCR beta family members distinguished carriers of CMV infection plus the relevant HLA type.

The material sequenced was PBMCs. Recombination connected TRBV5-1 to TRBJ1-1; the D gene identity is not certain. The source is a human donor in good health (CMV status not recorded). Some clones in this sample may be carry-over from other donors' samples. The encoded CDR3 is CASSLEAVNTEAFF. The base sequence is TGCGCCAGCAGCTTGGAGGCGGTGAACACTGAAGCTTTCTTT. Reference TRBV5-1 and TRBJ1-1 proteins supply the regions before and after the CDR3; the full variable domain is: KAGVTQTPRYLIKTRGQQVTLSCSPISGHRSVSWYQQTPGQGLQFLFEYFSETQRNKGNFPGRFSGRQFSNSRSEMNVSTLELGDSALYLCASSLEAVNTEAFFGQGTRLTVV.